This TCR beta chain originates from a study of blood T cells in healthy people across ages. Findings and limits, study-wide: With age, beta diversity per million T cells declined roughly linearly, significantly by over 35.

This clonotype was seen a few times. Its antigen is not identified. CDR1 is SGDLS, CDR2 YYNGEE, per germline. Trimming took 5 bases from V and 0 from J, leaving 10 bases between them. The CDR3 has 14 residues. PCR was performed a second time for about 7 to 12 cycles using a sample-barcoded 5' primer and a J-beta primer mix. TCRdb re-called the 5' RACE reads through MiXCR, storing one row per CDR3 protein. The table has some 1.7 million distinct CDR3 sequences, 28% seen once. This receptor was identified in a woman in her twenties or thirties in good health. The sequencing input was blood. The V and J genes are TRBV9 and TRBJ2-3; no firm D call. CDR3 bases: TGTGCCAGCAGTAGAGGCCCTAGCACAGATACGCAGTATTTT. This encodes CASSRGPSTDTQYF.